These 2 T cell receptor beta chains were sequenced from one sample in a study of TIL therapy for anti-PD-1-resistant metastatic lung cancer (dated by TCRdb to about 2021). Per the publication, the time point label means: pre-treatment sample, taken before nivolumab and TIL therapy. Excised metastases, mostly pleural nodules or supraclavicular lymph nodes, were used as baseline tumor samples and were taken from the same resection from which TIL were grown. TCR beta CDR3 regions were amplified from genomic DNA by bias-controlled multiplex PCR with the immunoSEQ v3 hsTCRB kit. Entries here come from immuneACCESS through TCRdb and include only in-frame sequences with V and J called. Some clones fail to appear in such tables; in the studies checked, an unresolved V gene covers under half of the shortfall, and the cause of the remainder is unknown. Across this sample there are tens of thousands of clones, with 65% to 80% seen only once. The ten largest make up roughly 5.6% of the sample.

The sample consisted of tumor tissue, taken at baseline. Receptors originate from a person aged 25 to 85 with non-small cell lung cancer.

This chain joins TRBV27 and TRBJ1-2, with D maybe TRBD1 (5 bases). This CDR3 is built from 14 residues. Germline loops: CDR1 MNHEY, CDR2 SMNVEV (reference sequence). Trimming removed 5 bases from V and 8 bases from J, with 18 bases in between. CDR3: CASSPFDWGVGYTF. CDR3 nucleotide sequence: TGTGCCAGCAGTCCCTTTGACTGGGGCGTAGGCTACACCTTC.

This clone was detected a few times. J is TRBJ1-2 and V is TRBV9, with D tentatively TRBD1 (6 bases). Per the germline V gene, CDR1 is SGDLS and CDR2 is YYNGEE. There are 15 residues in the CDR3. Deletions cut 0 bases from V and 7 bases from J, with 16 bases between. CDR3 protein: CASSVDQGSLRGYTF. For the CDR3, the DNA is TGTGCCAGCAGCGTAGATCAGGGGAGCTTGCGTGGCTACACCTTC. Using reference TRBV9 and TRBJ1-2 for the parts outside the CDR3, the full variable domain is DSGVTQTPKHLITATGQRVTLRCSPRSGDLSVYWYQQSLDQGLQFLIQYYNGEERAKGNILERFSAQQFPDLHSELNLSSLELGDSALYFCASSVDQGSLRGYTFGSGTRLTVV.